This T cell receptor (beta chain) was observed in a study of T cell clonality in common variable immunodeficiency. Study-wide results and caveats: Reportedly, TCR beta sequences from common variable immunodeficiency showed fewer deletions and N-nucleotide insertions. Compared with controls, CVID subjects had fewer shared TCRbeta clones. CVID patient heterogeneity limited repertoire-clinical complication correlations.

Data came from immunoSEQ multiplex PCR; TCRdb stores just in-frame clones and leaves some out. The sample has about 32,000 clones, none seen only once; the top ten hold about 5%. CVID subjects were some 15 female and some 27 male, aged roughly 9 to 64. As to this clone: Its antigen remains unknown.

This sequence originates from a human donor with common variable immunodeficiency. Specimen: peripheral blood mononuclear cells.

The CDR3 bases that were read are TGTGCCAGCAGCTCCGGTACAGGGTCCTATGGC. Encoded protein: CASSSGTGSYG. The CDR3 reads in full as CASSSGTGSYGYTF. The J gene is TRBJ1-2, the V gene TRBV6-2 or TRBV6-3, with a possible D match to TRBD1 (6 bases). The sequence runs out 3 residues before the end of the CDR3; the remainder is reconstructed from the germline J gene. Germline CDR1 and CDR2: MNHEY and SVGEGT. V shed 6 bases and J shed 4 bases, with 15 bases lying between them. This CDR3 spans 14 amino acids.